The rows below give T cell receptor beta chains drawn from one sample of a study of blood T cell repertoires in COVID-19. Clones were sequenced by immunoSEQ multiplex PCR, and TCRdb holds only the in-frame ones, with some missing. The data show about 160,000 clones, with 90% to 95% seen just once and over 3.5% held by the top ten. Material: peripheral blood. These receptors originate from a woman aged 45-59 years with acute or convalescent COVID-19. Each CDR3 is given with its conserved first and last residue. Each record gives: D gene, clone size, V gene, J gene, CDR3 DNA, CDR3 protein. D genes are given only for firm matches. Clone size is shown for a subset of rows, as once, few, many or a class of expanded clone.

D gene: TRBD1
clone size: -
V gene: TRBV27
J gene: TRBJ2-7
CDR3 DNA: TGTGCCAGCAGTTTATCGGGGACAGGGAGGTACGAGCAGTACTTC
CDR3 protein: CASSLSGTGRYEQYF

D gene: -
clone size: -
V gene: TRBV28
J gene: TRBJ1-1
CDR3 DNA: TGTGCCAGCAGGACCTTAAAGGGGTGGACTGAAGCTTTCTTT
CDR3 protein: CASRTLKGWTEAFF

D gene: TRBD2
clone size: -
V gene: TRBV7-8
J gene: TRBJ2-1
CDR3 DNA: TGTGCCAGCAGCTTAGTGAGGGGACTAGCGGCCCCAAGGACGGATGAGCAGTTCTTC
CDR3 protein: CASSLVRGLAAPRTDEQFF

D gene: TRBD1
clone size: -
V gene: TRBV10-1
J gene: TRBJ2-7
CDR3 DNA: TGCGCCAGCAGTCCCCGACAGGGCTCCTACGAGCAGTACTTC
CDR3 protein: CASSPRQGSYEQYF

D gene: TRBD2
clone size: -
V gene: TRBV7-8
J gene: TRBJ2-1
CDR3 DNA: TGTGCCAGCAGCTTATTGATGACTAGCGGGAGTTTGTACAATGAGCAGTTCTTC
CDR3 protein: CASSLLMTSGSLYNEQFF

D gene: TRBD1
clone size: -
V gene: TRBV3-1/TRBV3-2
J gene: TRBJ2-7
CDR3 DNA: TGTGCCAGCAGCCAGCAGACAGGGGCGTCCTACGAGCAGTACTTC
CDR3 protein: CASSQQTGASYEQYF

D gene: -
clone size: -
V gene: TRBV29-1
J gene: TRBJ2-5
CDR3 DNA: TGCAGCGTTGACCTACAGGGAACCCAGTACTTC
CDR3 protein: CSVDLQGTQYF

D gene: -
clone size: -
V gene: TRBV7-7
J gene: TRBJ2-1
CDR3 DNA: TGTGCTAGCAGCTTAGCTAGATACGATGAGCAGTTCTTC
CDR3 protein: CASSLARYDEQFF

D gene: TRBD2
clone size: -
V gene: TRBV27
J gene: TRBJ2-1
CDR3 DNA: TGTGCCAGCAGGGCTTTGACTAGCGGGAGGGGGTACAATGAGCAGTTCTTC
CDR3 protein: CASRALTSGRGYNEQFF

D gene: -
clone size: -
V gene: TRBV2
J gene: TRBJ2-5
CDR3 DNA: TGTGCCAGCAGTGAACAGGGCGAGTGGGAGACCCAGTACTTC
CDR3 protein: CASSEQGEWETQYF

D gene: TRBD1
clone size: -
V gene: TRBV9
J gene: TRBJ1-4
CDR3 DNA: TGTGCCAGCAGCGTGGGGGACAGGGGGCGGTTTTTCGAAAAACTGTTTTTT
CDR3 protein: CASSVGDRGRFFEKLFF

D gene: TRBD2
clone size: -
V gene: TRBV27
J gene: TRBJ2-2
CDR3 DNA: TGTGCCAGCAGTCGACTAGCCTACGCCACCGGGGAGCTGTTTTTT
CDR3 protein: CASSRLAYATGELFF

D gene: TRBD1
clone size: -
V gene: TRBV6-5
J gene: TRBJ1-1
CDR3 DNA: TGTGCCAGCAGCCCCGACAGGGTCAAAGCTTTCTTT
CDR3 protein: CASSPDRVKAFF

D gene: -
clone size: -
V gene: TRBV7-9
J gene: TRBJ1-2
CDR3 DNA: TGTGCCAGCAGCCCAATTGACAGGATTCACGGCTACACCTTC
CDR3 protein: CASSPIDRIHGYTF

D gene: TRBD2
clone size: -
V gene: TRBV19
J gene: TRBJ2-1
CDR3 DNA: TGTGCCAGTAGTATCGGGGGGGAGTGGAATGAGCAGTTCTTC
CDR3 protein: CASSIGGEWNEQFF

D gene: -
clone size: -
V gene: TRBV7-9
J gene: TRBJ1-4
CDR3 DNA: TGTGCCAGCAGCTCGGGGGTGGGCGAAAAACTGTTTTTT
CDR3 protein: CASSSGVGEKLFF

D gene: TRBD1
clone size: -
V gene: TRBV10-3
J gene: TRBJ1-1
CDR3 DNA: TGTGCCATCAGGCCCTTACAACCCGGGAACAGGGGGATGAACACTGAAGCTTTCTTT
CDR3 protein: CAIRPLQPGNRGMNTEAFF

D gene: TRBD1
clone size: once
V gene: TRBV27
J gene: TRBJ1-2
CDR3 DNA: TGTGCCAGCAGTTCCTGGGGGGACAGAACCTCCCCTAACTATGGCTACACCTTC
CDR3 protein: CASSSWGDRTSPNYGYTF

D gene: -
clone size: -
V gene: TRBV29-1
J gene: TRBJ2-7
CDR3 DNA: TGCAGCGTTCTTAAGTTGAGACAGCGAGCCTACGAGCAGTACTTC
CDR3 protein: CSVLKLRQRAYEQYF

D gene: -
clone size: -
V gene: TRBV6-5
J gene: TRBJ1-1
CDR3 DNA: TGTGCCAGCAGTTACATACGGGGGGCGCACAGTGAAGCTTTCTTT
CDR3 protein: CASSYIRGAHSEAFF

D gene: TRBD2
clone size: -
V gene: TRBV24-1
J gene: TRBJ2-4
CDR3 DNA: TGTGCCACCAGTGATCCCGGACTAGGGGAAAACATTCAGTACTTC
CDR3 protein: CATSDPGLGENIQYF

D gene: TRBD1
clone size: -
V gene: TRBV18
J gene: TRBJ2-2
CDR3 DNA: TGTGCCAGCTCACCGGGACAGGGAGGCACCGGGGAGCTGTTTTTT
CDR3 protein: CASSPGQGGTGELFF

D gene: -
clone size: -
V gene: TRBV30
J gene: TRBJ1-4
CDR3 DNA: TGTGCCTGGAATAGACCCTACCGGGGTAATGAAAAACTGTTTTTT
CDR3 protein: CAWNRPYRGNEKLFF

D gene: TRBD1
clone size: -
V gene: TRBV9
J gene: TRBJ2-7
CDR3 DNA: TGTGCCAGCAGCGTAGATCAGGGGGCGCGGTACGAGCAGTACTTC
CDR3 protein: CASSVDQGARYEQYF

D gene: TRBD1
clone size: -
V gene: TRBV24-1
J gene: TRBJ1-2
CDR3 DNA: TGTGCCACCAGTGAGATCCAGACAGGGAGAACCAACTATGGCTACACCTTC
CDR3 protein: CATSEIQTGRTNYGYTF

D gene: -
clone size: once
V gene: TRBV6-4
J gene: TRBJ1-2
CDR3 DNA: TGTGCCAGCAGGATGACAGGTGGCGGCTACACCTTC
CDR3 protein: CASRMTGGGYTF

D gene: -
clone size: -
V gene: TRBV11-2
J gene: TRBJ1-2
CDR3 DNA: TGTGCCAGCAGCTTAGGACGTACGTCGCGGGGCTACACCTTC
CDR3 protein: CASSLGRTSRGYTF

D gene: -
clone size: -
V gene: TRBV27
J gene: TRBJ1-1
CDR3 DNA: TGTGCCAGCAGTTTACGGAGGGGCGGGGGCACTGAAGCTTTCTTT
CDR3 protein: CASSLRRGGGTEAFF

D gene: -
clone size: -
V gene: TRBV6-5
J gene: TRBJ1-1
CDR3 DNA: TGTGCCAGCAGTTACTCGGCAGGGCACACTGAAGCTTTCTTT
CDR3 protein: CASSYSAGHTEAFF

D gene: TRBD2
clone size: once
V gene: TRBV7-9
J gene: TRBJ2-2
CDR3 DNA: TGTGCCAGCAGCTCCCCTCCCACTAGCGTCTCGAACACCGGGGAGCTGTTTTTT
CDR3 protein: CASSSPPTSVSNTGELFF

D gene: -
clone size: -
V gene: TRBV24-1
J gene: TRBJ2-1
CDR3 DNA: TGTGCCACCAGTGTGAAACGTCTGGGTACTAGCTGGCTTACTGAGCAGTTCTTC
CDR3 protein: CATSVKRLGTSWLTEQFF

D gene: -
clone size: -
V gene: TRBV29-1
J gene: TRBJ1-2
CDR3 DNA: TGCAGCGTTGTGCATCAAGGTTACTACGGCTACACCTTC
CDR3 protein: CSVVHQGYYGYTF

D gene: -
clone size: once
V gene: TRBV18
J gene: TRBJ2-7
CDR3 DNA: TGTGCCAGCTCACCAATTTCAGGATCGTACGAGCAGTACTTC
CDR3 protein: CASSPISGSYEQYF

D gene: -
clone size: -
V gene: TRBV28
J gene: TRBJ1-3
CDR3 DNA: TGTGCCAGCACCACGACAGGTCTACGGAACACCATATATTTT
CDR3 protein: CASTTTGLRNTIYF

D gene: TRBD2
clone size: -
V gene: TRBV18
J gene: TRBJ2-1
CDR3 DNA: TGTGCCAGCTCACCGACTAGCGGCGAGCAGTTCTTC
CDR3 protein: CASSPTSGEQFF

D gene: TRBD1
clone size: -
V gene: TRBV2
J gene: TRBJ2-1
CDR3 DNA: TGTGCCAGCAGCGCCAGACCACGGACAGGGGGCGCGATAGGGAACTACAATGAGCAGTTCTTC
CDR3 protein: CASSARPRTGGAIGNYNEQFF

D gene: -
clone size: -
V gene: TRBV5-6
J gene: TRBJ1-2
CDR3 DNA: TGTGCCAGCAGCTTGGGCCAGGTTAACTATGGCTACACCTTC
CDR3 protein: CASSLGQVNYGYTF

D gene: TRBD1
clone size: -
V gene: TRBV9
J gene: TRBJ1-3
CDR3 DNA: TGTGCCAGCAGCGCTACGACAGGGCTAGGGAGAAACACCATATATTTT
CDR3 protein: CASSATTGLGRNTIYF

D gene: TRBD1
clone size: -
V gene: TRBV7-9
J gene: TRBJ1-1
CDR3 DNA: TGTGCCAGCAGCTTAGCGGGGACAGGGGGCCGAGCTTTCTTT
CDR3 protein: CASSLAGTGGRAFF

D gene: -
clone size: once
V gene: TRBV7-9
J gene: TRBJ1-3
CDR3 DNA: TGTGCCAGCAGCTTAGTCCCAGGGTCTGGAAACACCATATATTTT
CDR3 protein: CASSLVPGSGNTIYF

D gene: -
clone size: -
V gene: TRBV5-6
J gene: TRBJ1-1
CDR3 DNA: TGTGCCAGCAGCCGACGGGTAACGGGCACTGAAGCTTTCTTT
CDR3 protein: CASSRRVTGTEAFF

D gene: TRBD1
clone size: -
V gene: TRBV28
J gene: TRBJ1-2
CDR3 DNA: TGTGCCAGCAGCCGGCCCCGGGACAGCGATGGCTACACCTTC
CDR3 protein: CASSRPRDSDGYTF

D gene: -
clone size: -
V gene: TRBV30
J gene: TRBJ1-2
CDR3 DNA: TGTGCCTGGAGTGTACGAGACATTCGTGGCTACACCTTC
CDR3 protein: CAWSVRDIRGYTF

D gene: -
clone size: -
V gene: TRBV28
J gene: TRBJ2-5
CDR3 DNA: TGTGCCAGCAGTTACGGCAGGCCGTTAGAGACCCAGTACTTC
CDR3 protein: CASSYGRPLETQYF

D gene: TRBD1
clone size: -
V gene: TRBV19
J gene: TRBJ1-1
CDR3 DNA: TGTGCCAGTAGTGAGGAGGGGGCGAACACTGAAGCTTTCTTT
CDR3 protein: CASSEEGANTEAFF

D gene: -
clone size: -
V gene: TRBV30
J gene: TRBJ1-4
CDR3 DNA: TGTGCCTGGAGTGTTATCCTTGATGAAAAACTGTTTTTT
CDR3 protein: CAWSVILDEKLFF

D gene: -
clone size: -
V gene: TRBV18
J gene: TRBJ1-1
CDR3 DNA: TGTGCCAGCTCACCAGCTACTAACACTGAAGCTTTCTTT
CDR3 protein: CASSPATNTEAFF

D gene: -
clone size: -
V gene: TRBV4-1
J gene: TRBJ1-2
CDR3 DNA: TGCGCCAGCAGCCAAGACTCGCGGGGAGGCTACACCTTC
CDR3 protein: CASSQDSRGGYTF

D gene: -
clone size: once
V gene: TRBV7-2
J gene: TRBJ1-2
CDR3 DNA: TGTGCCAGCAGCTTAAAGATCTCTTCCTCAGGGCAAATTGATGGCTACACCTTC
CDR3 protein: CASSLKISSSGQIDGYTF

D gene: TRBD1
clone size: -
V gene: TRBV27
J gene: TRBJ1-5
CDR3 DNA: TGTGCCAGCAGTTTAACTGGGACAGGGGCTAGCAATCAGCCCCAGCATTTT
CDR3 protein: CASSLTGTGASNQPQHF

D gene: TRBD1
clone size: -
V gene: TRBV7-9
J gene: TRBJ2-7
CDR3 DNA: TGTGCCAGCAGCTTAGACCCGGGACAGGGGGCCTACGAGCAGTACTTC
CDR3 protein: CASSLDPGQGAYEQYF

D gene: -
clone size: -
V gene: TRBV6-5
J gene: TRBJ2-5
CDR3 DNA: TGTGCCAGCAATAACCTGGGCACCCGGGGGGAGACCCAGTACTTC
CDR3 protein: CASNNLGTRGETQYF

D gene: TRBD2
clone size: -
V gene: TRBV6-6
J gene: TRBJ2-5
CDR3 DNA: TGTGCCGGCAGTTATATCAGCGGGAGAGAGACCCAGTACTTC
CDR3 protein: CAGSYISGRETQYF

D gene: -
clone size: -
V gene: TRBV7-6
J gene: TRBJ2-5
CDR3 DNA: TGTGCCAGCCGGGGTCGAGGAGAGACCCAGTACTTC
CDR3 protein: CASRGRGETQYF

D gene: -
clone size: -
V gene: TRBV6-5
J gene: TRBJ1-5
CDR3 DNA: TGTGCCAGCAGCCCGGGTTTGGAACAGCCCCAGCATTTT
CDR3 protein: CASSPGLEQPQHF

D gene: -
clone size: -
V gene: TRBV28
J gene: TRBJ2-5
CDR3 DNA: TGTGCCAGCAGTTTACGGCCAGGCGTCCAAGAGACCCAGTACTTC
CDR3 protein: CASSLRPGVQETQYF

D gene: TRBD1
clone size: -
V gene: TRBV5-1
J gene: TRBJ1-1
CDR3 DNA: TGCGCCAGCAGTTCGAGGGTTACAGGGGGCACTGAAGCTTTCTTT
CDR3 protein: CASSSRVTGGTEAFF

D gene: -
clone size: -
V gene: TRBV19
J gene: TRBJ1-1
CDR3 DNA: TGTGCCAGTAGTGAGGGCGGACCTGAAGCTTTCTTT
CDR3 protein: CASSEGGPEAFF

D gene: -
clone size: -
V gene: TRBV10-2
J gene: TRBJ2-1
CDR3 DNA: TGCGCCAGCAGCAAATTCGGGACTCAACACAATGAGCAGTTCTTC
CDR3 protein: CASSKFGTQHNEQFF

D gene: TRBD1
clone size: -
V gene: TRBV5-1
J gene: TRBJ1-4
CDR3 DNA: TGCGCCAGCAGCCAGGGACAGCCAAATGAAAAACTGTTTTTT
CDR3 protein: CASSQGQPNEKLFF